One and the same sample provided the 29 T cell receptor beta chains below, sequenced in a study of T cells in women clearing cervical HPV infection. This table comes from immunoSEQ multiplex PCR, and its TCRdb copy is limited to in-frame clones, with some not included. The table for this sample gives around 44,000 clones. What was sequenced was blood buffy coat. These receptors were obtained from a woman aged 18 to 75 with a cervical HPV16 infection that either progressed to CIN3+ or cleared (not recorded which).

Details on this clone: The CDR3 is cut off 3 residues early in the read; its end comes from the germline J gene. The chain couples TRBV4-1 to TRBJ1-6, with unresolved D. CDR1 MGHRA and CDR2 YSYEKL come from the germline V gene. The CDR3 sequence is 15 residues long. V dropped 8 bases and J dropped 7 bases, with 18 bases sitting between them. CDR3 sequence: CASSRFLEPNSPLHF. The CDR3 bases that were read are TGCGCCAGCTCCAGATTTCTCGAACCAAATTCACCC.

A note on this clone: The CDR3 end is not reached by the read, which stops 3 residues before it; the germline J gene fills it in. The J gene is TRBJ1-1, the V gene TRBV30; no definite D call. Germline V gene data show CDR1 as GTSNPN and CDR2 as SVGIG (reference sequence). Trimming shortened V by 0 bases and J by 5 bases, and 10 bases separated the two germline ends. The length of the CDR3 is 13 residues. The CDR3 bases that were read are TGTGCCTGGAGTGTAGGTCGGCGGACTGAA. Encoded protein: CAWSVGRRTE. The full CDR3 is CAWSVGRRTEAFF.

About this clone: The read ends 3 residues before the CDR3 terminus; that terminus is restored from the germline J gene. The chain combines TRBV9 with TRBJ2-3; D remains unclear. Between the trimmed V and J ends, which lost 3 bases and 4 bases, there was a span of 3 bases. The CDR3 has 11 residues. Germline values: CDR1 SGDLS, CDR2 YYNGEE. CDR3 protein: CASSASDTQYF. The sequenced CDR3 bases are TGTGCCAGCAGCGCCTCAGATACG.

Remarks on this clone: The read finishes 3 residues shy of the CDR3 end, and the germline J gene is used to complete it. V gene TRBV5-4 combines with J gene TRBJ2-4; possibly TRBD1 for D (5 bases). Germline CDR1 and CDR2: SGHNT and YYREEE (reference sequence). The CDR3 totals 14 residues. Trimming cost V 1 base and J 4 bases, with 9 bases left between them. CDR3: CASSLKGVKNIQYF. The CDR3 DNA, read in part, is TGTGCCAGCAGCTTGAAAGGGGTGAAAAACATT. Looking up the rest from reference TRBV5-4 and TRBJ2-4 gives the full variable domain: ETGVTQSPTHLIKTRGQQVTLRCSSQSGHNTVSWYQQALGQGPQFIFQYYREEENGRGNFPPRFSGLQFPNYSSELNVNALELDDSALYLCASSLKGVKNIQYFGAGTRLSVL.

Points on this clone: The missing CDR3 end, 3 residues past where the read stops, is filled in from the germline J gene. This chain uses TRBV20-1 with TRBJ1-4; D unclear. V lost 6 bases to trimming and J lost 5 bases, with 13 bases between them. The germline V gene encodes CDR1 DFQATT and CDR2 SNEGSKA (reference sequence). There are 13 residues in the CDR3. The CDR3 reads CSALSRGNEKLFF. Partial CDR3 DNA: TGCAGTGCGCTCAGCCGGGGAAATGAAAAA.

As to this clone: The observed sequence ends 3 residues before the CDR3 terminus, with the missing tail filled in from the germline J gene. V usage is TRBV7-9 and J usage is TRBJ1-2, with TRBD1 as a possible D gene (5 bases). Germline CDR1 SEHNR, CDR2 FQNEAQ (reference sequence). The length of the CDR3 is 14 residues. Trimming took off 10 bases at V and 3 bases at J, with 18 bases between the two ends. The CDR3 spells CATRKKGPDYGYTF. CDR3 DNA, as far as it was read: TGTGCCACCCGGAAAAAGGGGCCTGACTATGGC.

Notes on this clone: The read terminates 3 residues before the CDR3 end, so the remaining end is supplied by the germline J gene. The chain joins TRBV19 to TRBJ2-7; the D gene is possibly TRBD2 (7 bases). This CDR3 contains 15 residues. The germline CDR1 and CDR2 sequences are LNHDA and SQIVND (reference sequence). Trimming pared 5 bases from V and 4 bases from J, leaving 18 bases between. Partial CDR3 DNA: TGTGCCAGTAGTGCCATGGCGGGGGCAGGATACGAG. This encodes CASSAMAGAGYE. The full-length CDR3 reads as CASSAMAGAGYEQYF. The full variable domain, with the rest looked up from reference TRBV19 and TRBJ2-7, is DGGITQSPKYLFRKEGQNVTLSCEQNLNHDAMYWYRQDPGQGLRLIYYSQIVNDFQKGDIAEGYSVSREKKESFPLTVTSAQKNPTAFYLCASSAMAGAGYEQYFGPGTRLTVT.

With regard to this clone: The observed sequence ends 3 residues before the CDR3 terminus, with the missing tail filled in from the germline J gene. The chain carries TRBV19 and TRBJ2-1; D uncertain. The CDR3 length is 13 residues. Trimming removed 0 bases from V and 3 bases from J, with 3 bases in between. The germline V gene has CDR1 LNHDA and CDR2 SQIVND (reference sequence). The covered CDR3 bases are TGTGCCAGTAGTATAGACTTCTACAATGAG. Amino acid sequence: CASSIDFYNE. The entire CDR3 protein is CASSIDFYNEQFF.

Worth noting for this clone: The CDR3 is cut off 3 residues early in the read; its end comes from the germline J gene. The chain recombines TRBV30 with TRBJ1-5; 8 bases fit TRBD1. CDR1 is GTSNPN, CDR2 SVGIG, per germline (reference sequence). The CDR3 is 13 residues long. With 1 base clipped from V and 7 bases from J, the junction kept 3 bases outside the gene matches. The covered CDR3 bases are TGTGCCTGGAGTGCTTGGACAGGGCAGCCC. Its translation: CAWSAWTGQP. The full CDR3 is CAWSAWTGQPQHF.

Remarks on this clone: Sequencing ends 3 residues short of the CDR3 end; the germline J gene provides the rest. This rearrangement joins TRBV5-1 to TRBJ2-5; 8 bases align to TRBD1. The CDR3 loop spans 16 amino acids. The J segment lost 4 bases and the V segment lost 4 bases, leaving 12 bases of the junction unmatched. Germline V gene sequence: CDR1 SGHRS, CDR2 YFSETQ. The CDR3: CASSVTGGRDRETQYF. The CDR3 DNA, read in part, is TGCGCCAGCAGCGTCACAGGGGGACGGGACAGAGAGACC.

A word on this clone: The read gets to within 3 residues of the CDR3 end, and the germline J gene fills in the rest. The chain carries TRBV7-7 and TRBJ2-3; the match to TRBD1 covers 11 bases. This CDR3 comprises 15 residues. With V trimmed by 4 bases and J by 3 bases, 3 bases remained unmatched. Germline CDR1 and CDR2: SSHAT and FNYEAQ (reference sequence). The sequenced CDR3 bases are TGTGCCAGCAGCTCCGGGACAGGGGGGACAGATACG. Its translation: CASSSGTGGTDT. The CDR3 in its entirety is CASSSGTGGTDTQYF.

As for this clone: Read coverage stops 3 residues before the CDR3 terminus; the germline J gene supplies the remainder. The rearrangement links TRBV28 to TRBJ1-1, with 9 bases identical to TRBD1. Germline loops: CDR1 MDHEN, CDR2 SYDVKM. The CDR3 extends over 12 amino acids. CDR3 in amino acids: CASRNGDRAAFF. CDR3 DNA, as far as it was read: TGTGCCAGCAGGAACGGGGACAGGGCT.

Worth noting for this clone: The junction does not match germline at one end; this may be a read error. The observed sequence ends 3 residues before the CDR3 terminus, with the missing tail filled in from the germline J gene. This sequence joins TRBV15 and TRBJ1-5; D gene unclear. From germline, CDR1 is LNHNV and CDR2 YYDKDF (reference sequence). CDR3 size: 14 residues. CDR3 bases read: TGTGCCACCAGCCGAGACGGGGAATCAGGGCCC. Translating gives CATSRDGESGP. From start to end, the CDR3 is CATSRDGESGPQHF.

For this clone: The read gets to within 3 residues of the CDR3 end, and the germline J gene fills in the rest. The chain has TRBV20-1 and TRBJ1-2; 7 nucleotides match TRBD1. CDR3 length equals 14 residues. CDR1 and CDR2 from the germline V gene are DFQATT and SNEGSKA (reference sequence). The sequenced CDR3 bases are TGCAGTGCCTTACTAAGGGGGCGGCTGGGCGGC. Translating it yields CSALLRGRLGG. The whole CDR3 protein is CSALLRGRLGGYTF.

As regards this clone: The DNA ends 3 residues before the CDR3 does, and the rest of the CDR3 is filled in from the germline J gene. This chain links TRBV7-6 with TRBJ1-4, with D maybe TRBD1 (6 bases). The CDR3 covers 15 residues. From germline, CDR1 is SGHVS and CDR2 FNYEAQ. V dropped 5 bases and J dropped 4 bases, with 14 bases sitting between them. The CDR3 loop is CASSPWTEVNEKLFF. Partial CDR3 DNA: TGTGCCAGCAGCCCTTGGACAGAGGTTAATGAAAAA. The whole variable domain, remainder taken from reference TRBV7-6 and TRBJ1-4, is GAGVSQSPRYKVTKRGQDVALRCDPISGHVSLYWYRQALGQGPEFLTYFNYEAQQDKSGLPNDRFSAERPEGSISTLTIQRTEQRDSAMYRCASSPWTEVNEKLFFGSGTQLSVL.

In regard to this clone: The missing CDR3 end, 3 residues past where the read stops, is filled in from the germline J gene. The rearrangement joins TRBV5-1 to TRBJ2-7; 13 positions agree with TRBD2. V lost 4 bases, J lost 6 bases, and 13 bases stayed unmatched. CDR1 and CDR2 from the germline V gene are SGHRS and YFSETQ. The CDR3 length is 17 residues. The part of the CDR3 DNA that was read is TGCGCCAGCAGCGAGACTCCGGGACTAGCGGGGTTGGGCGAG. It codes for CASSETPGLAGLGE. The full CDR3 protein is CASSETPGLAGLGEQYF.

A word on this clone: The read is 3 residues too short to cover the CDR3 end, so that end is filled in from the germline J gene. This chain links TRBV5-1 with TRBJ2-6; 7 positions match TRBD2. V was clipped by 3 bases and J by 0 bases; unmatched bases: 9. The CDR3 totals 18 residues. Looked up from germline, CDR1 is SGHRS and CDR2 is YFSETQ. The CDR3 protein is CASSSARGVFSGANVLTF. The CDR3 bases that were read are TGCGCCAGCAGCTCAGCTCGGGGGGTATTCTCTGGGGCCAACGTC.

Regarding this clone: A read error may account for a junction end that differs from germline. The read is 3 residues too short to cover the CDR3 end, so that end is filled in from the germline J gene. V is TRBV27 and J is TRBJ1-1; D gene unclear. The CDR3 runs 13 residues. Germline CDR1 and CDR2: MNHEY and SMNVEV (reference sequence). The CDR3 reads CASSLSLNIEAFF. Incomplete CDR3 DNA: TGTGCCAGCAGTTTAAGTTTGAACATTGAA.

The DNA read from the CDR3 is TGTGCCAGCAGCGGGGCGAGGAACGGC. It yields the protein CASSGARNG. The entire CDR3 protein reads CASSGARNGYTF. J is TRBJ1-2 and V is TRBV9; D ambiguous. Read sequence stops 3 residues before the CDR3 end, and the germline J gene provides the missing end. Germline V gives CDR1 SGDLS, CDR2 YYNGEE. The CDR3 extends over 12 amino acids. Combining the CDR3 with reference TRBV9 and TRBJ1-2 gives the whole variable domain DSGVTQTPKHLITATGQRVTLRCSPRSGDLSVYWYQQSLDQGLQFLIQYYNGEERAKGNILERFSAQQFPDLHSELNLSSLELGDSALYFCASSGARNGYTFGSGTRLTVV.

To note about this clone: The CDR3 extends 3 residues past the end of the read, so its final part is completed from the germline J gene. The chain recombines TRBV19 with TRBJ1-2; D possibly corresponds to TRBD1 (6 bases). Germline CDR1 reads LNHDA; CDR2 reads SQIVND (reference sequence). This CDR3 spans 13 amino acids. Trimming removed 7 bases at V and 3 bases at J, with 12 bases between. CDR3 sequence: CASKRGGYYGYTF. The CDR3 DNA, read in part, is TGTGCCAGTAAGAGAGGGGGATACTATGGC. The variable domain in full, completed from reference TRBV19 and TRBJ1-2, reads DGGITQSPKYLFRKEGQNVTLSCEQNLNHDAMYWYRQDPGQGLRLIYYSQIVNDFQKGDIAEGYSVSREKKESFPLTVTSAQKNPTAFYLCASKRGGYYGYTFGSGTRLTVV.

This CDR3 is CSARSLQETQYF. Partial CDR3 DNA: TGCAGTGCTAGGTCACTCCAAGAGACC. V and J are TRBV20-1 and TRBJ2-5; unclear D gene. From the germline J gene comes the end of the CDR3, since the read stops 3 residues before it. V was cut by 3 bases and J by 1 base, with 6 bases left in between. Looked up from germline, CDR1 is DFQATT and CDR2 is SNEGSKA (reference sequence). CDR3 length: 12 residues.

On this clone itself: The CDR3 is cut off 3 residues early in the read; its end comes from the germline J gene. The rearrangement links TRBV10-3 to TRBJ2-4; 11 bases are shared with TRBD2. CDR1 ENHRY and CDR2 SYGVKD come from the germline V gene. V lost 3 bases, J lost 2 bases, and 6 bases stayed unmatched. The CDR3 sequence is 17 residues long. The CDR3 loop reads CAISELAGEGTKNIQYF. The covered CDR3 bases are TGTGCCATCAGTGAACTAGCGGGAGAGGGAACCAAAAACATT.

Regarding this clone: The read finishes 3 residues shy of the CDR3 end, and the germline J gene is used to complete it. V usage is TRBV18 and J usage is TRBJ2-5; 8 bases map to TRBD1. Germline CDR1 and CDR2: KGHSH and LQKENI. V lost 1 base and J lost 4; bases outside the gene matches: 5. The CDR3 contains 15 residues. The CDR3 sequence is CASSPRTGKGETQYF. The CDR3 DNA, read in part, is TGTGCCAGCTCACCACGGACAGGGAAGGGAGAGACC.

About this clone: The read falls 3 residues short of the CDR3 end, and the missing part is taken from the germline J gene. The chain uses TRBV5-1 and TRBJ2-6; D gene uncertain. Trimming stripped 1 base from V and 1 base from J, with 6 bases between. The CDR3 sequence is 15 residues long. Germline V gene data show CDR1 as SGHRS and CDR2 as YFSETQ. The sequenced part of the CDR3 DNA is TGCGCCAGCAGCTTGTCCGGTTCTGGGGCCAACGTC. It encodes CASSLSGSGANV. The full CDR3 is CASSLSGSGANVLTF.

A remark on this clone: Read sequence stops 3 residues before the CDR3 end, and the germline J gene provides the missing end. J is TRBJ2-1 and V is TRBV5-1, with D possibly being TRBD2 (5 bases). Germline V gene lookup returns CDR1 SGHRS and CDR2 YFSETQ. The CDR3 runs 15 residues. V lost 3 bases and J lost 2, with 12 bases in between. CDR3 DNA, as far as it was read: TGCGCCAGCAGCTGTCTAGCACCAACCTACAATGAG. Residues: CASSCLAPTYNE. The entire CDR3 reads CASSCLAPTYNEQFF.

As for this clone: The sequenced fragment ends 3 residues before the CDR3 boundary, so the rest is inferred from the germline J gene. The V call is TRBV30, the J call TRBJ1-1; D call uncertain. This CDR3 contains 12 residues. Trimming stripped 5 bases from V and 7 bases from J, with 14 bases between. Germline V lookup: CDR1 GTSNPN, CDR2 SVGIG (reference sequence). The CDR3: CAWSRGALEAFF. The sequenced CDR3 bases are TGTGCCTGGTCCCGGGGAGCCCTTGAA.

Notes on this clone: The CDR3 end is not reached by the read, which stops 3 residues before it; the germline J gene fills it in. V gene TRBV27 combines with J gene TRBJ2-3; D is perhaps TRBD2 (6 bases). V shed 3 bases and J shed 4 bases, with 8 bases lying between them. From germline, CDR1 is MNHEY and CDR2 SMNVEV (reference sequence). The CDR3 runs to 13 residues. CDR3 DNA, as far as it was read: TGTGCCAGCAGTTTTCCGGGGGCAGATACG. It yields the protein CASSFPGADT. The CDR3, in full, reads CASSFPGADTQYF.

The CDR3 DNA, read in part, is TGTGCCTGGAGTGTAAGCGTTTTCGGGACTGCGAGCTCTGGAAACACC. Translating gives CAWSVSVFGTASSGNT. The entire CDR3 protein reads CAWSVSVFGTASSGNTIYF. The chain recombines TRBV30 with TRBJ1-3, with TRBD1 as a possible D gene (5 bases). The read gets to within 3 residues of the CDR3 end, and the germline J gene fills in the rest. Trimming removed 0 bases at V and 0 bases at J, with 21 bases between. The length of the CDR3 is 19 residues. Per germline, CDR1 GTSNPN and CDR2 SVGIG (reference sequence).

Turning to this clone: The read ends 3 residues before the CDR3 terminus; that terminus is restored from the germline J gene. The V and J genes are TRBV11-3 and TRBJ2-2, with D unresolved. The CDR3 totals 13 residues. Trimming stripped 3 bases from V and 5 bases from J, with 7 bases between. From germline, CDR1 is SGHNT and CDR2 YENEEA. The CDR3 protein is CASSFGWTGELFF. The sequenced CDR3 bases are TGTGCCAGCAGCTTCGGGTGGACCGGGGAG.